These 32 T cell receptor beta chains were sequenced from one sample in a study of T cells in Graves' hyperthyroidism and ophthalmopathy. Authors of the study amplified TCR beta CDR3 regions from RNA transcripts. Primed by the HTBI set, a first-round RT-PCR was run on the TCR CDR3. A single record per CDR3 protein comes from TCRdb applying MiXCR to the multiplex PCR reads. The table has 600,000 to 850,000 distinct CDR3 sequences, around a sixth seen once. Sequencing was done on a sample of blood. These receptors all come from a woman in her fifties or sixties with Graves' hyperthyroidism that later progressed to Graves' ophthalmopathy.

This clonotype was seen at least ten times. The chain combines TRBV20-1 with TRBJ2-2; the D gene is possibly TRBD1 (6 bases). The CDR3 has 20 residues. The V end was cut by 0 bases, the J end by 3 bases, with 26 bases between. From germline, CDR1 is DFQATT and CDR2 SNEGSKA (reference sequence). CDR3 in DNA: TGCAGTGCTAGAGACCTATCCGGGACAAAGGCTTTGGGATACACCGGGGAGCTGTTTTTT. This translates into CSARDLSGTKALGYTGELFF.

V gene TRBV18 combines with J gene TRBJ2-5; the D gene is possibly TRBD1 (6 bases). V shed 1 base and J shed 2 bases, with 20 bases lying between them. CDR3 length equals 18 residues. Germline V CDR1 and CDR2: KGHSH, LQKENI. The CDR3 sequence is CASSPRIVRGTLQETQYF. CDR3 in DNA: TGTGCCAGCTCACCACGAATCGTCAGGGGAACCCTACAAGAGACCCAGTACTTC.

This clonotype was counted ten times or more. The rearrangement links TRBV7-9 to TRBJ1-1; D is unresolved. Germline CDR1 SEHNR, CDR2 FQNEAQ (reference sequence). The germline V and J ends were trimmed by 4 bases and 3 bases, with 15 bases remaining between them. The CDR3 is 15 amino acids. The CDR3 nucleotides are TGTGCCAGCAGCTATACAGCGAACCCAGACACTGAAGCTTTCTTT. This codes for CASSYTANPDTEAFF.

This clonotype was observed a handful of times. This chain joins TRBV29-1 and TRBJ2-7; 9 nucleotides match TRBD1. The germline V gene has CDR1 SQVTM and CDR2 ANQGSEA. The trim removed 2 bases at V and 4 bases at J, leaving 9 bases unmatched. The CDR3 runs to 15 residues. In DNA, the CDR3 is TGCAGCGTTGAAACCGAACATGGGACAGGGTACGAGCAGTACTTC. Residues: CSVETEHGTGYEQYF.

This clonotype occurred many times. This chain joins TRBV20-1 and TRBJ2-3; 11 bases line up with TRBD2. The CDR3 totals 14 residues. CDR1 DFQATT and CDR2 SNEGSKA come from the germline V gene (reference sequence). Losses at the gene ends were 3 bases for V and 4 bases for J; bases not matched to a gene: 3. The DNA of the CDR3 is TGCAGTGCTAGGGATAGCGGGGGGGCAGATACGCAGTATTTT. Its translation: CSARDSGGADTQYF.

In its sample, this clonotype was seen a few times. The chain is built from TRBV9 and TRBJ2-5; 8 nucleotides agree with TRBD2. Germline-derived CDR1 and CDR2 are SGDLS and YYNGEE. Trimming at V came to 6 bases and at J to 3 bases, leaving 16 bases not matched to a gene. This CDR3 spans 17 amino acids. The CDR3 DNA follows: TGTGCCAGCAACACAACCCCCGGGGGGGCCGTTGAAGAGACCCAGTACTTC. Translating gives CASNTTPGGAVEETQYF.

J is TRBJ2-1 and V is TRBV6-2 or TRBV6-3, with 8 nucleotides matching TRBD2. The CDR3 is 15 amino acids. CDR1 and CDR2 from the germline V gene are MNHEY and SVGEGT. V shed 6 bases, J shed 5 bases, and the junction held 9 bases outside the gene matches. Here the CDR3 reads CASSLSGLANNEQFF. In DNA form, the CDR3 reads TGTGCCAGCAGCCTGTCCGGACTAGCCAACAATGAGCAGTTCTTC.

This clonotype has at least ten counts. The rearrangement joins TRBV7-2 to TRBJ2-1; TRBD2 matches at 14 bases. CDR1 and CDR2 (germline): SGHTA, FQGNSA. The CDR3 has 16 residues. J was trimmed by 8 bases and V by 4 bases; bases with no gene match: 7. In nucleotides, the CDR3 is TGTGCCAGCAGCTCTTGGACTAGCGGGGGGAACGATGAGCAGTTCTTC. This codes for CASSSWTSGGNDEQFF.

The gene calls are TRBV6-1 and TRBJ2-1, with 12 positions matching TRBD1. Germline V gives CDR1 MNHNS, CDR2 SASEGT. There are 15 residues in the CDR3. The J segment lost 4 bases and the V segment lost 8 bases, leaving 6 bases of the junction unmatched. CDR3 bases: TGTGCCAGCCAGAGGGACAGGGGGCCATACAATGAGCAGTTCTTC. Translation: CASQRDRGPYNEQFF.

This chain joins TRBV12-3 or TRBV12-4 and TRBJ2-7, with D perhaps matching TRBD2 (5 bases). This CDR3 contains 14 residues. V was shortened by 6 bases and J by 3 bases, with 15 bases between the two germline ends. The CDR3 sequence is CASSSLEAGYEQYF. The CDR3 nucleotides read TGTGCCAGCAGCTCCCTGGAGGCAGGCTACGAGCAGTACTTC.

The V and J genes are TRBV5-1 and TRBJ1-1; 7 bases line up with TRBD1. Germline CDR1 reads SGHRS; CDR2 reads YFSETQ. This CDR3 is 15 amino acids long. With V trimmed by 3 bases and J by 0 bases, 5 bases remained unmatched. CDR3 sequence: CASSSSGTVNTEAFF. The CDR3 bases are TGCGCCAGCAGCTCCTCCGGGACAGTGAACACTGAAGCTTTCTTT.

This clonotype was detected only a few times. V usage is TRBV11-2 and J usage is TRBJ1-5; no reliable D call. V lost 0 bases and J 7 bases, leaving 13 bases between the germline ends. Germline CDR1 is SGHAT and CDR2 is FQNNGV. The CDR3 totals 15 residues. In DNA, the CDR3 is TGTGCCAGCAGCTTAGATGGGGTAGCGGGCCAGCCCCAGCATTTT. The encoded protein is CASSLDGVAGQPQHF.

For the CDR3, the DNA is TGTGCCAGCAGCCCGGAGGCCCTCTTGGGAAACACCATATATTTT. Translation: CASSPEALLGNTIYF. V usage is TRBV7-9 and J usage is TRBJ1-3, with D unresolved. CDR3 size: 15 residues. With 5 bases removed from V and 4 bases from J, the gap between germline ends came to 15 bases. Germline values: CDR1 SEHNR, CDR2 FQNEAQ (reference sequence).

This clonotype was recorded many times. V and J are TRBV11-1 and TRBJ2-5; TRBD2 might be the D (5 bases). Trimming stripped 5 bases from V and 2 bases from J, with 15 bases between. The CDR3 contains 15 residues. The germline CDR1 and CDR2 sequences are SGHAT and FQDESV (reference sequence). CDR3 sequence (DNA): TGTGCCAGCAGCCCCATATGGACTGAACAAGAGACCCAGTACTTC. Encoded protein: CASSPIWTEQETQYF.

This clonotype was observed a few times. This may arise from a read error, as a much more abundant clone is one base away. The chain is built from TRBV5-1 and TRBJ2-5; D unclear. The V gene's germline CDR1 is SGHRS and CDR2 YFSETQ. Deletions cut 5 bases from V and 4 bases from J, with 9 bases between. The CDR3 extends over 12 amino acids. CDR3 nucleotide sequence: TGCGCCAGCAGGCTTTACCTAGAGACCCAGTACTTC. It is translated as CASRLYLETQYF.

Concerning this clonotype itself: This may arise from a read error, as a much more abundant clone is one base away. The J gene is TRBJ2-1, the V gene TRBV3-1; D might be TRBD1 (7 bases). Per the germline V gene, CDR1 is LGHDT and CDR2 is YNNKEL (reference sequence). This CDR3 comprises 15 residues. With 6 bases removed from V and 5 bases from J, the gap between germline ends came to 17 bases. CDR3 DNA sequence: TGTGCCAGCAGTTCTCAGGGGGAGGCTCACAATGAGCAGTTCTTC. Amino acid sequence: CASSSQGEAHNEQFF.

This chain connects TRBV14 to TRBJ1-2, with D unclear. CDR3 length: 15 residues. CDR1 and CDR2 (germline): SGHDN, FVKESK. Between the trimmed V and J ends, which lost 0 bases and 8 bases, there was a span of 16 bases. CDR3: CASSQDLGLNAGYTF. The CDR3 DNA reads TGTGCCAGCAGCCAAGATCTCGGACTCAATGCGGGCTACACCTTC.

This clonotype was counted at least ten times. For the CDR3, the DNA is TGTGCCAGCAGTTTAATGCCCCCGGGACAGCTCCAAGAGACCCAGTACTTC. Its translation: CASSLMPPGQLQETQYF. The chain has TRBV27 and TRBJ2-5, with TRBD1 identical over 7 bases. Germline V gene sequence: CDR1 MNHEY, CDR2 SMNVEV (reference sequence). CDR3 size: 17 residues. V was pared by 2 bases and J by 1 base, with 10 bases of the junction left unmatched.

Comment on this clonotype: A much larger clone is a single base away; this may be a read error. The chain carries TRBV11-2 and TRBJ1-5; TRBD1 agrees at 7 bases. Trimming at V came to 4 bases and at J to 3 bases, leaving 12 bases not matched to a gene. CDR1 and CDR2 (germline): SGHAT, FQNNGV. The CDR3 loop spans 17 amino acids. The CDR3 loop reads CASSSDFLQGNNQPQHF. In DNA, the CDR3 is TGTGCCAGCAGCTCAGACTTCCTACAGGGGAACAATCAGCCCCAGCATTTT. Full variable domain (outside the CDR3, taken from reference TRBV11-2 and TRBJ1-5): EAGVAQSPRYKIIEKRQSVAFWCNPISGHATLYWYQQILGQGPKLLIQFQNNGVVDDSQLPKDRFSAERLKGVDSTLKIQPAKLEDSAVYLCASSSDFLQGNNQPQHFGDGTRLSIL.

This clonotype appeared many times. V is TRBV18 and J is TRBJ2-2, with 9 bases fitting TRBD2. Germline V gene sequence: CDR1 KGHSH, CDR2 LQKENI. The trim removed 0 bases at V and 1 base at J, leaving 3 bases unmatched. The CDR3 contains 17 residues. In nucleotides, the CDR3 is TGTGCCAGCTCACCACCGAGTAGCGGGGGGAACACCGGGGAGCTGTTTTTT. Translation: CASSPPSSGGNTGELFF.

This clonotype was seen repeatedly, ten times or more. CDR3 sequence: CASSTRQGAFYGYTF. In DNA, the CDR3 is TGTGCCAGCAGTACTCGACAGGGGGCATTCTATGGCTACACCTTC. The chain couples TRBV6-6 to TRBJ1-2, with 10 bases identical to TRBD1. Germline CDR1 and CDR2: MNHNY and SVGAGI (reference sequence). This CDR3 is built from 15 residues. J lost 4 bases, V lost 5 bases, and 7 bases had no gene match.

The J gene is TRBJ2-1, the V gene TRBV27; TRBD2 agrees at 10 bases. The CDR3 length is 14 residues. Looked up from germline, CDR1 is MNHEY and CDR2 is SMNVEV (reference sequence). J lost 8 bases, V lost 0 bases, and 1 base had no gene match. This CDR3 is CASSLSSGGHEQFF. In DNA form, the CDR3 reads TGTGCCAGCAGTTTATCTAGCGGGGGGCATGAGCAGTTCTTC.

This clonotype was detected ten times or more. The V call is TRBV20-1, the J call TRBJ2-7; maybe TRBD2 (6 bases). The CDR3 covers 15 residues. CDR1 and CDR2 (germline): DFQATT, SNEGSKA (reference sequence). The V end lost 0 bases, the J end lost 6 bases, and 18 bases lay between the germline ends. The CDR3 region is CSARDLDGGIGEQYF. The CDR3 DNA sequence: TGCAGTGCTAGAGATCTGGACGGGGGAATCGGCGAGCAGTACTTC.

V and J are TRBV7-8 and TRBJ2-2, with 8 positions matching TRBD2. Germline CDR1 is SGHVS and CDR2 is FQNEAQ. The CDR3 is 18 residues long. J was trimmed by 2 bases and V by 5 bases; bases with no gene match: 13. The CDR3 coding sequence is TGTGCCAGCAGCGTTCGGGCGGGGGGCCCCATTAACACCGGGGAGCTGTTTTTT. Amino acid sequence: CASSVRAGGPINTGELFF.

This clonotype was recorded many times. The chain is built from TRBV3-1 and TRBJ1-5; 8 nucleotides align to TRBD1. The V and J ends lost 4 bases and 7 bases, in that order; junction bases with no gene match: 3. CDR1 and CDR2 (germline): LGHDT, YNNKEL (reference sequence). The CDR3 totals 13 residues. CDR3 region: CASSPGQGQPQHF. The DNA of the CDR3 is TGTGCCAGCAGCCCCGGACAGGGACAGCCCCAGCATTTT.

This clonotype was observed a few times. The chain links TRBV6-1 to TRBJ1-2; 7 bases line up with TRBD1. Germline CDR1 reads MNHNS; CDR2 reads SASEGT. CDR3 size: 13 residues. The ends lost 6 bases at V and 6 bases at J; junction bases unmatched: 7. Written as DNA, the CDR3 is TGTGCCAGCAGCATACAGGGGCTCGATGGCTACACCTTC. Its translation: CASSIQGLDGYTF.

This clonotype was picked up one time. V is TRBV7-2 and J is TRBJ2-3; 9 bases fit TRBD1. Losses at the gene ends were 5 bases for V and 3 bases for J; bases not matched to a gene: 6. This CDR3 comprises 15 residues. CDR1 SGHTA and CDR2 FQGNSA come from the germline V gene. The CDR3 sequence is CASSRTGEGTDTQYF. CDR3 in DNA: TGTGCCAGCAGCAGGACAGGGGAGGGTACAGATACGCAGTATTTT.

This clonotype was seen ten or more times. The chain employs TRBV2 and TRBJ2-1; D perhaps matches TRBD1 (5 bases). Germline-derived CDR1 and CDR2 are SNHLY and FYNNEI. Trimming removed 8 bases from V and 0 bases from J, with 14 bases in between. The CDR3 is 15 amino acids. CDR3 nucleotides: TGTGCCAGCGGGTACAGGTCCAACTCCTACAATGAGCAGTTCTTC. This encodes CASGYRSNSYNEQFF.

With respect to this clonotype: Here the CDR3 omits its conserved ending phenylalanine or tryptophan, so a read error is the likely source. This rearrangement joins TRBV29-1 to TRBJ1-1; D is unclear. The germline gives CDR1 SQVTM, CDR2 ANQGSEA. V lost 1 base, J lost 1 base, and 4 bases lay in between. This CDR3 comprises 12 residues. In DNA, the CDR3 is TGCAGCGTTGAAGGCCCGAACACTGAAGCTTTCCTT. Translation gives CSVEGPNTEAFL.

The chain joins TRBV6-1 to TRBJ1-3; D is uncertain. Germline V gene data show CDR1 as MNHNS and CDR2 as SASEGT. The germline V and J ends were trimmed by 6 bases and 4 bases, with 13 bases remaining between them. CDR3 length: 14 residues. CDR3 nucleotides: TGTGCCAGCAGACAACAGACTTACGGAAACACCATATATTTT. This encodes CASRQQTYGNTIYF.

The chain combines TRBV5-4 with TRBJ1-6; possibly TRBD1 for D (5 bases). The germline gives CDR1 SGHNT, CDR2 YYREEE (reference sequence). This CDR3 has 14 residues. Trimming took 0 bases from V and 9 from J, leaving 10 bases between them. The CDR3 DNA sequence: TGTGCCAGCAGCTTGGAGCAGGGTGGTTCACCCCTCCACTTT. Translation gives CASSLEQGGSPLHF.

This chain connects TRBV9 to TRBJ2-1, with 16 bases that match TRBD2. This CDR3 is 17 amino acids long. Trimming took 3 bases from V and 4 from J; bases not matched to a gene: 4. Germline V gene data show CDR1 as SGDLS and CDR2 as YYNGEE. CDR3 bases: TGTGCCAGCAGCGCCGGGACTAGCGGGGGGGAGTACAATGAGCAGTTCTTC. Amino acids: CASSAGTSGGEYNEQFF.